These 31 T cell receptor beta chains originate from one sample sequenced in a study of blood T cell repertoires in COVID-19. Repertoires were generated with immunoSEQ multiplex PCR, while TCRdb's copy carries only in-frame clones and drops some. The sample records fewer than 350,000 clones, approximately 91% being singletons. The sequenced sample consisted of PBMCs or T cells enriched from blood (not recorded which). The receptors originated from a woman in her forties with acute COVID-19.

The genes are TRBV19 and TRBJ2-7; TRBD2 aligns across 7 bases. Losses at the gene ends were 3 bases for V and 2 bases for J; bases not matched to a gene: 7. The CDR3 totals 15 residues. CDR1 LNHDA and CDR2 SQIVND come from the germline V gene (reference sequence). In nucleotides, the CDR3 is TGTGCCAGTAGTATCGTGGGAGGGCCGGCCTACGAGCAGTACTTC. Its translation is CASSIVGGPAYEQYF.

The chain has TRBV19 and TRBJ1-6; possible D gene TRBD1, 6 bases. Germline lookup yields CDR1 LNHDA and CDR2 SQIVND (reference sequence). Between the trimmed V and J ends, which lost 3 bases and 7 bases, there was a span of 10 bases. The CDR3 is 14 residues long. The CDR3 DNA reads TGTGCCAGTAGTATGGACAGCCGAAATTCACCCCTCCACTTT. Encoded protein: CASSMDSRNSPLHF. The full variable domain, rest sourced from reference TRBV19 and TRBJ1-6, is DGGITQSPKYLFRKEGQNVTLSCEQNLNHDAMYWYRQDPGQGLRLIYYSQIVNDFQKGDIAEGYSVSREKKESFPLTVTSAQKNPTAFYLCASSMDSRNSPLHFGNGTRLTVT.

The V and J genes are TRBV2 and TRBJ1-1; D is ambiguous. The CDR3 spans 12 residues. Germline lookup yields CDR1 SNHLY and CDR2 FYNNEI. V gave up 6 bases and J gave up 4 bases, with 9 bases separating them. The CDR3 loop reads CASSYYPTEAFF. In nucleotides, the CDR3 is TGTGCCAGCAGCTACTACCCCACTGAAGCTTTCTTT.

The V and J genes are TRBV7-2 and TRBJ2-3; the match to TRBD2 covers 8 bases. The CDR3 loop spans 15 amino acids. The germline V gene has CDR1 SGHTA and CDR2 FQGNSA. V was pared by 3 bases and J by 2 bases, with 4 bases of the junction left unmatched. CDR3 protein: CASSFSGTNTDTQYF. The CDR3, as DNA: TGTGCCAGCAGCTTTAGCGGGACAAACACAGATACGCAGTATTTT.

The J gene is TRBJ2-5, the V gene TRBV28, with a possible D match to TRBD1 (6 bases). V lost 4 bases, J lost 5 bases, and 17 bases lay in between. Germline V gene data show CDR1 as MDHEN and CDR2 as SYDVKM. The CDR3 covers 15 residues. For the CDR3, the DNA is TGTGCCAGCAGTTCGACAGGTCCCTCGCGGGAGACCCAGTACTTC. This encodes CASSSTGPSRETQYF.

The chain has TRBV18 and TRBJ2-4; 8 bases are a match to TRBD2. The ends lost 4 bases at V and 5 bases at J; junction bases unmatched: 10. This CDR3 is built from 16 residues. Germline V lookup: CDR1 KGHSH, CDR2 LQKENI. CDR3 sequence reads: CASSLREGYRENIQYF. The DNA for the CDR3 is TGTGCCAGCTCACTCCGGGAGGGGTATCGGGAAAACATTCAGTACTTC.

J is TRBJ2-5 and V is TRBV11-2; D uncertain. The CDR3 runs to 13 residues. Looked up from germline, CDR1 is SGHAT and CDR2 is FQNNGV. The V end was cut by 1 base, the J end by 4 bases, with 7 bases between. CDR3 bases: TGTGCCAGCAGCTTAGGAGCGTCAGAGACCCAGTACTTC. It yields the protein CASSLGASETQYF.

The rearrangement uses TRBV19 and TRBJ2-7; possible D gene TRBD2, 7 bases. CDR1 is LNHDA, CDR2 SQIVND, per germline (reference sequence). The V end was cut by 3 bases, the J end by 4 bases, with 16 bases between. The CDR3 totals 15 residues. In DNA form, the CDR3 reads TGTGCCAGTAGTATTATGGCGGGGGCCACGTACGAGCAGTACTTC. Its translation is CASSIMAGATYEQYF. Variable domain in full (rest from reference TRBV19 and TRBJ2-7): DGGITQSPKYLFRKEGQNVTLSCEQNLNHDAMYWYRQDPGQGLRLIYYSQIVNDFQKGDIAEGYSVSREKKESFPLTVTSAQKNPTAFYLCASSIMAGATYEQYFGPGTRLTVT.

J is TRBJ1-2 and V is TRBV7-3, with 9 bases matching TRBD1. The CDR3 runs 14 residues. Trimming at V came to 4 bases and at J to 5 bases, leaving 5 bases not matched to a gene. The germline V gene encodes CDR1 SGHTA and CDR2 FQGTGA. The CDR3 DNA sequence: TGTGCCAGCAGCTCTACAGGGGGCGGTTATGGCTACACCTTC. Translating gives CASSSTGGGYGYTF.

This rearrangement joins TRBV7-3 to TRBJ2-1; D is uncertain. Trimming stripped 2 bases from V and 10 bases from J, with 3 bases between. The CDR3 consists of 10 residues. CDR1 and CDR2 from the germline V gene are SGHTA and FQGTGA. In nucleotides, the CDR3 is TGTGCCAGCAGCTTAGAGGAGCAGTTCTTC. Translating it yields CASSLEEQFF.

V usage is TRBV2 and J usage is TRBJ1-4; 10 bases are shared with TRBD1. Trimming took 6 bases from V and 4 from J; bases not matched to a gene: 2. The CDR3 covers 14 residues. The germline gives CDR1 SNHLY, CDR2 FYNNEI. CDR3 DNA: TGTGCCAGCAGACGGACAGGGGGTAATGAAAAACTGTTTTTT. It is translated as CASRRTGGNEKLFF.

V is TRBV5-8 and J is TRBJ1-2, with D possibly TRBD1 on 5 matching bases. This CDR3 has 12 residues. With 7 bases removed from V and 8 bases from J, the gap between germline ends came to 15 bases. Germline V CDR1 and CDR2: SGHTS, YDEGEE. The CDR3 sequence: CASGGGVEGYTF. CDR3 nucleotide sequence: TGTGCCAGCGGGGGAGGTGTGGAGGGCTACACCTTC.

J is TRBJ1-6 and V is TRBV27; D is unresolved. Trimming stripped 6 bases from V and 5 bases from J, with 14 bases between. CDR3 length: 15 amino acids. Germline lookup yields CDR1 MNHEY and CDR2 SMNVEV (reference sequence). The CDR3 spells CASRRQTQNNSPLHF. CDR3 DNA: TGTGCCAGCAGGAGGCAAACACAAAATAATTCACCCCTCCACTTT.

V is TRBV19 and J is TRBJ1-2, with 7 positions matching TRBD1. The CDR3 runs 15 residues. V was clipped by 5 bases and J by 4 bases; unmatched bases: 10. CDR1 LNHDA and CDR2 SQIVND come from the germline V gene (reference sequence). CDR3 sequence reads: CASSPRQGPGYGYTF. The CDR3 region has the DNA TGTGCCAGTAGTCCGCGACAGGGACCGGGCTATGGCTACACCTTC.

V and J are TRBV18 and TRBJ2-4, with a weak D call TRBD1 (6 bases). The CDR3 spans 15 residues. Germline-derived CDR1 and CDR2 are KGHSH and LQKENI. Trimming cost V 2 bases and J 2 bases, with 10 bases left between them. As DNA, the CDR3 is TGTGCCAGCTCACCAGGGGACATCTCCAAAAACATTCAGTACTTC. This gives the protein CASSPGDISKNIQYF.

The gene calls are TRBV5-1 and TRBJ1-4; 9 bases match TRBD1. Germline V gene lookup returns CDR1 SGHRS and CDR2 YFSETQ. The CDR3 spans 17 residues. The V gene end was trimmed by 0 bases and the J gene end by 8 bases; junction bases not matched to a gene: 11. CDR3 coding DNA: TGCGCCAGCAGCTTGGGCGGAATGACAGGGGGGATGGAAAAACTGTTTTTT. Translated, it gives CASSLGGMTGGMEKLFF. Full variable domain (remainder filled in from reference TRBV5-1 and TRBJ1-4): KAGVTQTPRYLIKTRGQQVTLSCSPISGHRSVSWYQQTPGQGLQFLFEYFSETQRNKGNFPGRFSGRQFSNSRSEMNVSTLELGDSALYLCASSLGGMTGGMEKLFFGSGTQLSVL.

The chain joins TRBV27 to TRBJ1-5; TRBD1 might be the D (6 bases). CDR1 and CDR2 from the germline V gene are MNHEY and SMNVEV (reference sequence). This CDR3 region has 13 residues. V was pared by 10 bases and J by 7 bases, with 17 bases between. The CDR3 DNA is TGTGCCACCGCTTCGGGGGGCCCGCAGCCCCAGCATTTT. Translating it yields CATASGGPQPQHF.

The genes are TRBV23-1 and TRBJ2-5, with D uncertain. TRBV23-1 is sorted into the ORF group, with uncertain function. V was pared by 1 base and J by 5 bases, with 17 bases between. The CDR3 contains 16 residues. The CDR3 DNA sequence: TGCGCCAGCAGTCAATTTGACACATCCATTGGGGAGACCCAGTACTTC. It is translated as CASSQFDTSIGETQYF.

The V gene is TRBV28, the J gene TRBJ1-2, with D unclear. Germline V gene lookup returns CDR1 MDHEN and CDR2 SYDVKM. The CDR3 is made up of 15 amino acids. The V and J ends lost 4 bases and 2 bases respectively, with 14 bases between them. The CDR3 loop reads CASSSRSDDNYGYTF. CDR3 bases: TGTGCCAGCAGTTCCAGGTCTGACGACAACTATGGCTACACCTTC.

This rearrangement joins TRBV14 to TRBJ1-6, with D possibly matching TRBD1 (5 bases). The ends were cut back, 0 bases at V and 9 bases at J, with 15 bases in the middle. From germline, CDR1 is SGHDN and CDR2 FVKESK. This CDR3 is built from 16 residues. CDR3 bases: TGTGCCAGCAGCCAAGATCTTTCAGGGTTCGGTTCACCCCTCCACTTT. Translated, it gives CASSQDLSGFGSPLHF.

The V gene is TRBV24-1, the J gene TRBJ1-1, with 8 bases matching TRBD1. The germline V gene encodes CDR1 KGHDR and CDR2 SFDVKD. The CDR3 spans 16 residues. J gave up 7 bases and V 5 bases, and 14 bases lay outside the gene matches. The CDR3 bases are TGTGCCACCAGTGGGCCCCCCGGGACAGGCCGTGTTGAAGCTTTCTTT. The encoded protein is CATSGPPGTGRVEAFF.

This clone was seen just once. The CDR3 spells CASSQEGQGVDEQYF. CDR3 nucleotides: TGCGCCAGCAGCCAAGAGGGACAGGGGGTCGACGAGCAGTACTTC. The rearrangement uses TRBV4-1 and TRBJ2-7; 11 nucleotides align to TRBD1. CDR1 is MGHRA and CDR2 is YSYEKL in the germline V gene. The CDR3 is 15 amino acids. The V segment lost 0 bases and the J segment 5 bases; nucleotides outside the gene matches: 3.

The V gene is TRBV5-4, the J gene TRBJ2-7, with D possibly TRBD2 on 6 matching bases. The V end lost 0 bases, the J end lost 7 bases, and 14 bases lay between the germline ends. Germline V gene data show CDR1 as SGHNT and CDR2 as YYREEE (reference sequence). CDR3 size: 14 residues. The CDR3 loop reads CASSLAGGTGEQYF. The CDR3 coding sequence is TGTGCCAGCAGCTTGGCCGGCGGGACGGGTGAGCAGTACTTC.

The chain has TRBV5-1 and TRBJ1-2, with D uncertain. V was cut by 1 base and J by 6 bases, with 7 bases left in between. Germline assignment: CDR1 SGHRS and CDR2 YFSETQ. The CDR3 is 12 residues long. CDR3 nucleotide sequence: TGCGCCAGCAGCTTGTTCCGGGATGGCTACACCTTC. Its protein is CASSLFRDGYTF.

The chain couples TRBV27 to TRBJ1-2; D is unclear. The V end was cut by 3 bases, the J end by 7 bases, with 12 bases between. Germline CDR1 is MNHEY and CDR2 is SMNVEV (reference sequence). The CDR3 is made up of 13 amino acids. CDR3 nucleotide sequence: TGTGCCAGCAGTTTCGGAAGGGAGCTTGGCTACACCTTC. Its protein product is CASSFGRELGYTF.

The chain couples TRBV28 to TRBJ1-1, with D tentatively TRBD1 (5 bases). The CDR3 consists of 14 residues. The germline V gene encodes CDR1 MDHEN and CDR2 SYDVKM. The V end lost 5 bases, the J end lost 6 bases, and 16 bases lay between the germline ends. CDR3 in amino acids: CASSPPPRGAEAFF. DNA of the CDR3: TGTGCCAGCAGTCCTCCCCCTCGGGGGGCTGAAGCTTTCTTT.

The chain joins TRBV29-1 to TRBJ2-7, with D tentatively TRBD2 (6 bases). V lost 4 bases and J lost 5, with 18 bases in between. Per germline, CDR1 SQVTM and CDR2 ANQGSEA. This CDR3 is 14 amino acids long. DNA for the CDR3: TGCAGCGTTGCGTTTGGCGGGGTAACCGACGAGCAGTACTTC. Translating gives CSVAFGGVTDEQYF.

This clone was found once. The genes are TRBV25-1 and TRBJ2-5; no firm D call. The V gene lost 4 bases and the J gene lost 4 bases, with 7 bases spanning the gap. This CDR3 region has 12 residues. Per the germline V gene, CDR1 is MGHDK and CDR2 is SYGVNS. The CDR3 protein is CASSASIETQYF. In nucleotides, the CDR3 is TGTGCCAGCAGTGCCAGTATAGAGACCCAGTACTTC.

The chain is built from TRBV7-9 and TRBJ1-3; no firm D call. CDR3 length equals 14 residues. Looked up from germline, CDR1 is SEHNR and CDR2 is FQNEAQ (reference sequence). Trimming pared 7 bases from V and 2 bases from J, leaving 12 bases between. CDR3 region: CASTARTAGNTIYF. CDR3 sequence (DNA): TGTGCCAGCACGGCTCGAACGGCTGGAAACACCATATATTTT.

The chain combines TRBV28 with TRBJ1-6; 9 bases match TRBD1. Germline loops: CDR1 MDHEN, CDR2 SYDVKM. The CDR3 extends over 15 amino acids. V lost 5 bases to trimming and J lost 9 bases; unmatched junction nucleotides: 8. This CDR3 reads CASSRIQGAGSPLHF. CDR3 DNA: TGTGCCAGCAGTCGAATACAGGGGGCCGGTTCACCCCTCCACTTT.

The CDR3 spells CASSAGDRGGTNEKLFF. The CDR3 DNA is TGTGCCAGCAGTGCCGGGGACAGGGGGGGAACTAATGAAAAACTGTTTTTT. The chain links TRBV6-1 to TRBJ1-4; TRBD1 matches at 11 bases. The CDR3 totals 17 residues. Germline values: CDR1 MNHNS, CDR2 SASEGT. J gave up 1 base and V 4 bases, and 5 bases lay outside the gene matches.